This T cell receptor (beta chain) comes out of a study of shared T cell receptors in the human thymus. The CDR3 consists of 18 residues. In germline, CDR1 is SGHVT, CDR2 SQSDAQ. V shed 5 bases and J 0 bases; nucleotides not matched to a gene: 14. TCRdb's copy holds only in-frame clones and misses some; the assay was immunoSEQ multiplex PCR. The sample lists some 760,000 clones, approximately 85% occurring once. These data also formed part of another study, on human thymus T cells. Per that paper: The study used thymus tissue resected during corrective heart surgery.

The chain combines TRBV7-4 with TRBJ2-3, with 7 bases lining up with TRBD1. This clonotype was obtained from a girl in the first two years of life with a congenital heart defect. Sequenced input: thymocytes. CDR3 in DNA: TGTGCCAGCAGCCTCCCTAGGGGCGCGACAGGGAGCACAGATACGCAGTATTTT. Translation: CASSLPRGATGSTDTQYF.